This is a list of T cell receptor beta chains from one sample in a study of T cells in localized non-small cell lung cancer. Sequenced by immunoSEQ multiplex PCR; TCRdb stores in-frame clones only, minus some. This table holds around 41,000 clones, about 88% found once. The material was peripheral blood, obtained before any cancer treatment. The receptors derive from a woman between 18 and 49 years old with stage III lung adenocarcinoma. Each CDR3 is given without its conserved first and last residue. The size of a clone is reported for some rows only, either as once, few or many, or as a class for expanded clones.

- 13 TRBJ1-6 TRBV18 ASSLGTGGDSPLH
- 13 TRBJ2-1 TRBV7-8 ASSLLRHKGNEQF
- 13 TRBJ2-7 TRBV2 ASGVAGGPEYEQY
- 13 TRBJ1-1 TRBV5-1 ASSLPRTGETEAF
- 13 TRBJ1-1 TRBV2 ASSEGSGFTGEAF
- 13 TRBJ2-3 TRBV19 ASSIGGQYTDTQY
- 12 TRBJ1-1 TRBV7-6 ASSLDRGNTEAF
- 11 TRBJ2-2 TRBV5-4 ATVHPGTGELF
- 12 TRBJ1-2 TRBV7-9 ASSSQGISVSYT
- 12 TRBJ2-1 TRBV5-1 ASSLRQGGNEQF
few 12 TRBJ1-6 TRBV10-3 AISYRVGNSPLH
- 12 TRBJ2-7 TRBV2 ASISGAGSYEQY
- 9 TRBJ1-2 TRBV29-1 SVLSGNGYT
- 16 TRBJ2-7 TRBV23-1 ASSQSCSWGGDQYEQY
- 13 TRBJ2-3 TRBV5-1 ASSSRLAMADTQY
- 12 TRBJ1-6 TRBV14 ASSQEALGSPLH
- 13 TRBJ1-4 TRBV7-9 ASSLGDSANEKLF
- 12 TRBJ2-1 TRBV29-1 SVLPPAAYNEQF
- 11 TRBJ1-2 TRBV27 ASSLSHSHGYT
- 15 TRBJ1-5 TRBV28 ASVRTGDATRRQPQH
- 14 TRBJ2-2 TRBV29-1 SVLGLAGANTGELF
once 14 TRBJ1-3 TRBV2 ASRANRDSSGNTIY
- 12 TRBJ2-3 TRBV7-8 ASSLSSGGDTQY
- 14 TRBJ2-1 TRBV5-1 ASSPMGVPIHNEQF
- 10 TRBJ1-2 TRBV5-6 ASTWGTYGYT
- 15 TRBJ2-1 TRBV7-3 ASSPRAGRLTYNEQF
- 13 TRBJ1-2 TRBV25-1 ASRVGEGSFYGYT
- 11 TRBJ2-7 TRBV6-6 ASSRERWNEQY
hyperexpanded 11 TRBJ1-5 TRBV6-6 ASSSASNQPQH
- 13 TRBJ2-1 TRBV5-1 ASSSGLGLHNEQF
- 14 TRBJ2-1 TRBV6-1 ASSESRQGIYNEQF
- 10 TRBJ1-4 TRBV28 AGRGQGEKLF
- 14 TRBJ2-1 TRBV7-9 ASSPAGGGSYNEQF
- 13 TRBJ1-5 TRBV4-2 ASSQEGGSNQPQH
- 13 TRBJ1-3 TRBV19 ASSTQASSGNTIY
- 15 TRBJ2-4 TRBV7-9 ASSRGPQQAAKNIQY
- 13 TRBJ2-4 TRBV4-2 ASSQDGGYKNIQY
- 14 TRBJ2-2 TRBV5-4 ASSLGERRDTGELF
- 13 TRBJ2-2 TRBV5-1 ASSWRDSNTGELF
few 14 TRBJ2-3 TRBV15 ATALERGVSTDTQY
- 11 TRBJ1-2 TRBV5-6 ASSQTGPYGYT
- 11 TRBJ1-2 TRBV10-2 ASSECAGCGYT
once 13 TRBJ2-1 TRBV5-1 ASSLAGTLGNEQF
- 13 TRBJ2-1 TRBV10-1 ASSSFRDKRNEQF
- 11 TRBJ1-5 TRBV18 ASSPGVGQPQH
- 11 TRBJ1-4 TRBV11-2 ASSWRLNEKLF
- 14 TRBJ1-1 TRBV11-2 ASSLTLRQPAPEAF
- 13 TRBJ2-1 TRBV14 ASSHGTPQYNEQF
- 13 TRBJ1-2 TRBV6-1 ASSEARGRNYGYT
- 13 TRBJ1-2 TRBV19 ASSLSGTGGYGYT
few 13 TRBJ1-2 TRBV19 ASSIAGRNNYGYT
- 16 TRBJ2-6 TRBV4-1 ASSPPGFRISGANVLT
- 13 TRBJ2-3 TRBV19 ASRIIAGSTDTQY
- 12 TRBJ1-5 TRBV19 ASSSTGGDQPQH
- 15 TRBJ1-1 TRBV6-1 ASSATGTGGLNTEAF